This TCR beta chain is drawn from a study of blood T cell repertoires in COVID-19. This table comes from immunoSEQ multiplex PCR, and its TCRdb copy is limited to in-frame clones, with some not included. The sample has more than 200,000 clones, about 88% seen once; the top ten hold 0.72%. There are 14 residues in the CDR3. Germline V gene data show CDR1 as MGHRA and CDR2 as YSYEKL. Trimming took 1 base from V and 7 from J, leaving 11 bases between them. The receptor was isolated from a man aged 40-49 years with acute or convalescent COVID-19. Sequencing was done on a sample of peripheral blood. The chain joins TRBV4-1 to TRBJ2-1; weak D call: TRBD2 (6 bases). The CDR3 bases are TGCGCCAGCAGCCAAGCCGGAGGGCAAAATGAGCAGTTCTTC. It yields the protein CASSQAGGQNEQFF.